The rows below give T cell receptor beta chains drawn from one sample of a study of T cell repertoires in cytomegalovirus infection. The antigens these receptors bind are not known. Using its own MiXCR run on the reads, TCRdb lists one record per CDR3 protein. This table holds about 180,000 distinct CDR3 sequences, 20% to 25% found once. This sample comprised CD8+ T cells from cultured PBMCs, obtained from culture after CMV antigen stimulation. The receptors were gathered from a human donor in good health (CMV status not recorded). Some clones in this sample may be carry-over from other donors' samples. Both conserved end residues are part of each CDR3. The order of the fields is clone size, J gene, D gene, V gene, CDR3 DNA, CDR3 protein. D genes are given only for firm matches. A row's size may be missing; if present it is once, few, many or a size class.

>NA|TRBJ1-1|NA|TRBV12-3/TRBV12-4
TGTGCCAGCAGTTTCCGGGGCAGTGGCACTGAAGCTTTCTTT
CASSFRGSGTEAFF
>few|TRBJ1-5|TRBD1|TRBV7-2
TGTGCCAGCAGGGGGCTAGACAGGGATCAGCCCCAGCATTTT
CASRGLDRDQPQHF
>NA|TRBJ2-3|TRBD2|TRBV5-6
TGTGCCAGCAGCTTGTTAGCGGGTCCAAGGGAACAGATAACGCAGTATTTT
CASSLLAGPREQITQYF
>few|TRBJ2-3|TRBD2|TRBV7-6
TGTGCCAGCAGCTTATCGCCTAGCGGGGGGGCCTGGGTAAAAGATACGCAGTATTTT
CASSLSPSGGAWVKDTQYF
>few|TRBJ2-7|TRBD1|TRBV4-3
TGCGCCAGCAGCCAAGGACAAGGACAGGGGATATACGAGCAGTACTTC
CASSQGQGQGIYEQYF
>NA|TRBJ1-2|NA|TRBV6-2/TRBV6-3
TGTGCCAGCAATACTCGGCTCAGCCATGGCTACACCTTC
CASNTRLSHGYTF
>NA|TRBJ2-3|TRBD1|TRBV6-2/TRBV6-3
TGTGCCAGCAGTAACACCGTGGACAGGCTTTACACAGATACGCAGTATTTT
CASSNTVDRLYTDTQYF
>NA|TRBJ2-1|NA|TRBV7-2
TGTGCCAGCAGCACCCGGAATGAGCAGTTCTTC
CASSTRNEQFF
>few|TRBJ2-4|NA|TRBV7-2
TGTGCCAGCAGCCAAACGGCGTTACGGGGCCCCAAAAACATTCAGTACTTC
CASSQTALRGPKNIQYF
>few|TRBJ1-1|TRBD1|TRBV7-2
TGTGCCAGCAGCTTAACCGGGACAGATTATTCTAACACTGAAGCTTTCTTT
CASSLTGTDYSNTEAFF
>NA|TRBJ1-2|TRBD1|TRBV7-2
TGTGCCAGCAGCCCTACAGGGGCCTATGGCTACACCTTC
CASSPTGAYGYTF
>few|TRBJ1-6|TRBD1|TRBV7-2
TGTGCCAGCAGCCCCCTGACAGGGATAAATTCACCCCTCCACTTT
CASSPLTGINSPLHF
>NA|TRBJ1-1|NA|TRBV12-3/TRBV12-4
TGTGCCAGCAGTTTTCTAAACACTGAAGCTTTCTTT
CASSFLNTEAFF
>NA|TRBJ2-7|NA|TRBV6-2/TRBV6-3
TGTGCCAGCAGTTGGGACATCAGCTACGAGCAGTACTTC
CASSWDISYEQYF
>few|TRBJ2-3|NA|TRBV7-9
TGTGCCAGCAGCTCCAGCCCCACAGATACGCAGTATTTT
CASSSSPTDTQYF
>many|TRBJ2-6|NA|TRBV4-3
TGCGCCAGCAGCCAAGAAGTGTTCTCTGGGGCCAACGTCCTGACTTTC
CASSQEVFSGANVLTF
>NA|TRBJ1-2|NA|TRBV7-9
TGTGCCAGCAGCTTACCTACAGAGGCCCTTGGCTACACCTTC
CASSLPTEALGYTF
>few|TRBJ2-3|NA|TRBV4-1
TGCGCCAGCAGCCAAGATGGGGTGGGACGAGATACGCAGTATTTT
CASSQDGVGRDTQYF
>NA|TRBJ2-1|NA|TRBV6-2/TRBV6-3
TGTGCCAGCAGTTATAGTGGGTACCCTCCCGGGAATGAGCAGTTCTTC
CASSYSGYPPGNEQFF
>NA|TRBJ2-1|NA|TRBV7-9
TGTGCCAGCAGTCGTTTGGGGAATAGGGACAATGAGCAGTTCTTC
CASSRLGNRDNEQFF
>few|TRBJ2-4|NA|TRBV10-1
TGCGCCAGCAGTACGGGGGGCGAGGGGTTAGGAGACATTCAGTACTTC
CASSTGGEGLGDIQYF
>few|TRBJ1-1|NA|TRBV7-8
TGTGCCAGCAGCCTGGTGGGGGACACTGAAGCTTTCTTT
CASSLVGDTEAFF
>NA|TRBJ2-5|NA|TRBV6-2/TRBV6-3
TGTGCCAGCAGCAAGTCCCTGACGGGACTTTCCCAAGAGACCCAGTACTTC
CASSKSLTGLSQETQYF
>NA|TRBJ1-1|NA|TRBV5-1
TGCGCCAGCAGTTTTGGGAGGGGGTTTACTGAAGCTTTCTTT
CASSFGRGFTEAFF
>NA|TRBJ1-1|NA|TRBV6-2/TRBV6-3
TGTGCCAGCAGTTACTCGATGGACGGTCGGGGCCCTGAAGCTTTCTTT
CASSYSMDGRGPEAFF
>few|TRBJ2-2|NA|TRBV13
TGTGCCAGCAGCAAGAGGACTAACAGAGAAACCGGGGAGCTGTTTTTT
CASSKRTNRETGELFF
>NA|TRBJ1-1|NA|TRBV4-1
TGCGCCAGCAGCCGAGTAGCACAGATAAACACTGAAGCTTTCTTT
CASSRVAQINTEAFF
>NA|TRBJ2-5|TRBD1|TRBV12-3/TRBV12-4
TGTGCCAGCAGCCCGAGGGGGACAGGGGGCAGAGAGACCCAGTACTTC
CASSPRGTGGRETQYF
>NA|TRBJ2-1|TRBD2|TRBV7-2
TGTGCCAGCAGCCCACCTAGCGGGGGGCAACACAATGAGCAGTTCTTC
CASSPPSGGQHNEQFF
>NA|TRBJ1-4|NA|TRBV6-1
TGTGCCAGCAGTCCCCTCCTGCCGGGACTTACTAATGAAAAACTGTTTTTT
CASSPLLPGLTNEKLFF
>few|TRBJ2-1|NA|TRBV7-8
TGTGCCAGCAGGTACGCCAGGAGGGCTGGCAATGAGCAGTTCTTC
CASRYARRAGNEQFF
>few|TRBJ1-1|TRBD1|TRBV7-2
TGTGCCAGCAGCTTTCTTGGGCAGGGGGTTTTCTTT
CASSFLGQGVFF
>NA|TRBJ2-7|NA|TRBV27
TGTGCCAGCAGTCCCTCCGGCGGGATTTCCTACGAGCAGTACTTC
CASSPSGGISYEQYF
>once|TRBJ1-6|TRBD1|TRBV30
TGTGCCTGGAGGACAGGGGGCTATAATTCACCCCTCCACTTT
CAWRTGGYNSPLHF
>NA|TRBJ1-4|TRBD1|TRBV27
TGTGCCAGCAGTTCGAGGGGGCGCGGTGAAAAACTGTTTTTT
CASSSRGRGEKLFF
>NA|TRBJ2-7|NA|TRBV7-6
TGTGCCAGCAGCTTAAGGGTCGAAACGGCCCACGAGCAGTACTTC
CASSLRVETAHEQYF
>NA|TRBJ1-5|NA|TRBV6-2/TRBV6-3
TGTGCCAGCAGTTTACAGGTACTAGCAAATCAGCCCCAGCATTTT
CASSLQVLANQPQHF
>NA|TRBJ2-7|NA|TRBV4-1
TGCGCCAGCAGCCAGACTAACGGGGGCTCGTTCTACGAGCAGTACTTC
CASSQTNGGSFYEQYF
>NA|TRBJ1-2|TRBD1|TRBV7-8
TGTGCCAGCAGCCAGATGGCCCCGGGACAGGGGGCGGCTGGCTACACCTTC
CASSQMAPGQGAAGYTF
>NA|TRBJ1-4|NA|TRBV18
TGTGCCAGCTCACCAAGCGGGGAAGCGGAAAAACTGTTTTTT
CASSPSGEAEKLFF
>few|TRBJ1-1|NA|TRBV12-3/TRBV12-4
TGTGCCAGCAGTTTAGACACTCCTGAAGCTTTCTTT
CASSLDTPEAFF
>NA|TRBJ2-3|NA|TRBV6-2/TRBV6-3
TGTGCCAGCTGCCGGACTAGCACAGATACGCAGTATTTT
CASCRTSTDTQYF
>few|TRBJ1-5|TRBD1|TRBV6-2/TRBV6-3
TGTGCCAGCAGTTACCCCTCGACAGGGGGCTGGGGCAATCAGCCCCAGCATTTT
CASSYPSTGGWGNQPQHF
>few|TRBJ1-1|NA|TRBV7-2
TGTGCCAGCAGCTTAGTCACCCTCAACACTGAAGCTTTCTTT
CASSLVTLNTEAFF
>many|TRBJ1-2|NA|TRBV7-9
TGTGCCAGCAGGACGGACTACTATGGCTACACCTTC
CASRTDYYGYTF
>NA|TRBJ2-3|NA|TRBV12-3/TRBV12-4
TGTGCCAGCAGTTTGTGGCGGGCGGCCGACGCGCAGTATTTT
CASSLWRAADAQYF
>few|TRBJ2-3|TRBD2|TRBV2
TGTGCCAGCAGTGAAGGGCGGGGGAGCACAGATACGCAGTATTTT
CASSEGRGSTDTQYF
>NA|TRBJ1-1|NA|TRBV6-5
TGTGCCAGCAGTTACTCGACGGGGACTACTGAAGCTTTCTTT
CASSYSTGTTEAFF
>few|TRBJ2-3|TRBD1|TRBV7-2
TGTGCCAGCAGGGACACCCGGGACAGGGGGCCAGATACGCAGTATTTT
CASRDTRDRGPDTQYF
>few|TRBJ1-5|TRBD1|TRBV12-3/TRBV12-4
TGTGCCAGCACCCTGTACAGGGGGCCACAACATTTT
CASTLYRGPQHF
>NA|TRBJ1-3|NA|TRBV7-6
TGTGCCAGCAGCCCCGGTGGGGGACGAAACACCATATATTTT
CASSPGGGRNTIYF
>NA|TRBJ1-1|NA|TRBV7-8
TGTGCCAGCAGCTTAGTCCGAGGGAACACTGAAGCTTTCTTT
CASSLVRGNTEAFF